Here is one T cell receptor (beta chain) with its context. The data originate from a study of technical replicates of blood from several donors. The table came from immunoSEQ multiplex PCR; TCRdb's copy has only in-frame clones and leaves some out. This sample has tens of thousands of clones, with roughly 95% found just once. In germline, CDR1 is MNHEY, CDR2 SMNVEV (reference sequence). V shed 3 bases and J 6 bases; nucleotides not matched to a gene: 7. The CDR3 has 14 amino acids. This TCR was recovered from a human donor in good health. Sequenced: T cells isolated from PBMCs. The rearrangement uses TRBV27 and TRBJ1-2, with 7 bases lining up with TRBD1. CDR3 sequence reads: CASSFHDRVDGYTF. The DNA for the CDR3 is TGTGCCAGCAGTTTCCACGACAGGGTAGATGGCTACACCTTC.